The entry below gives a single TCR beta chain sequence along with its context. Its antigen remains unidentified. Nothing much larger sits one base from this clone, and base qualities are not available. From each donor, a single peripheral blood sample of 100 to 150 mL on average was drawn into heparinised tubes. A BD FACSAria II and a panel including CD45RO, CCR7, CD25, CD127, CD95 and CD27 were used to sort naive, central memory, regulatory and stem cell-like memory CD4+ T cells. Every sorted population had a purity above 95%. PBMCs were isolated immediately by Lymphoprep density gradient centrifugation and stained directly without culture. So that batch effects would be minimized, each experiment stained and sorted samples in pairs, pairing one healthy donor with one patient. These data are taken from a study of beta chain features in type 1 diabetes (dated 2018 in TCRdb). Study-wide context: Patients and healthy donors did not differ in mean age, gender distribution, total cell number or subset yield. A total of some 110 million sorted cells were examined across all samples, and the number of cells per subset was strongly correlated with RNA yield. The study compared TCRB repertoires of sorted circulating CD4+ T cell subsets between recently diagnosed type 1 diabetes patients and matched healthy donors. Whereas all 28 donors provided naive and central memory subsets, regulatory and stem cell-like memory subsets were isolated from just 8 patients and about 8 healthy donors.

The entire isolated RNA was reverse transcribed using the High Capacity cDNA Reverse Transcription Kit, and thus expressed TCRB transcripts were sequenced. Naive, central memory and regulatory T cell samples underwent deep immunoSEQ sequencing, averaging roughly 3.4 million total reads per sample. Sorted cells were lysed in RLT buffer, and RNA was extracted using DNase-treated RNeasy Micro or Mini kits according to cell number. Each cell subset was processed separately to prevent cross-contamination, with patient and healthy donor samples processed together. TCRB sequences were amplified from cDNA with the immunoSEQ multiplex PCR, producing 87-bp fragments spanning the CDR3 region. The amplicons were sequenced using the Illumina HiSeq platform. The study's own analysis went as follows. Synthetic template baselines were used to correct PCR bias computationally, reads within Hamming distance 2 were collapsed, and singletons that could not be merged were discarded. Reads were aligned to IMGT to assign V, D and J genes, CDR3 length, and insertions or deletions at six rearrangement sites. Within each subset, clonotype counts were normalized to sorted cell number, after which true diversity and Gini coefficients were computed with the tcR R package. Repertoire sharing was quantified using the overlap coefficient calculated on TCRB nucleotide sequences. TCRdb stores this immuneACCESS table with in-frame sequences only. Part of the clones is absent; in the studies checked, under half of the shortfall reflects unresolved V genes, and no reason is known for the rest. For V, J and clone size, that table is used; D and trimming come from the DNA. Present in this sample are approximately 170,000 clones, roughly 8% of which were seen just once. In total, the top ten clones hold roughly 0.5% of the sample.

The study at large found these results: Shorter templates might be favored by PCR, yet because patient and control samples were amplified and corrected together, any such skew would affect both groups equally. A moderate but significant shortening of TCRB CDR3 length was observed in type 1 diabetes patients in all four CD4+ subsets. At VDJ recombination sites, type 1 diabetes patients had fewer insertions and more deleted nucleotides, which implies abnormalities in thymic rearrangement. Naive, central memory and regulatory TCRB repertoires appeared to be more alike among patients than among healthy donors. Only small numbers of individuals were included in the HLA sub-analyses, which left unresolved whether HLA type had any influence on TCRB rearrangement. Because cDNA rather than genomic DNA was sequenced, highly expressing activated cells could have been over-represented, although no difference in activation and CD3 levels was found between groups.

V and J are trimmed by 4 bases and 5 bases, and the gene matches miss 5 bases of the junction. The CDR3 spans 14 residues, from the cysteine through the phenylalanine. Here the CDR3 DNA is all that survives: 42 bases in frame from base 1. The germline V gene provides CDR1 SGHAT and CDR2 FQNNGV. The receptor was derived from a young man with type 1 diabetes. Sequenced material: central memory CD4+ T cells from blood. The chain employs TRBV11-2 and TRBJ2-5; the central 9 bases match TRBD1. The DNA sequence reads TGTGCCAGCAGCTCACAGGGGGCGGGTGAGACCCAGTACTTC. It codes for CASSSQGAGETQYF. Where the CDR3 stops, the reference TRBV11-2 and TRBJ2-5 genes take over; the full variable domain is EAGVAQSPRYKIIEKRQSVAFWCNPISGHATLYWYQQILGQGPKLLIQFQNNGVVDDSQLPKDRFSAERLKGVDSTLKIQPAKLEDSAVYLCASSSQGAGETQYFGPGTRLLVL.